This T cell receptor beta chain was recorded in a study of cytomegalovirus exposure and HLA in healthy donors. Findings and limits, study-wide: In a later analysis, common viral pathogens appeared linked to several of the most significant clusters.

Germline CDR1 reads SGHTA; CDR2 reads FQGNSA. The CDR3 length is 15 residues. The V gene lost 1 base and the J gene lost 2 bases, with 11 bases spanning the gap. With respect to this clone: The antigen is unknown.

PCR employed 60 Vbeta and 13 Jbeta primers. TCRdb's copy holds only in-frame clones and misses some; the assay was immunoSEQ multiplex PCR. This table has fewer than 250,000 clones, about 90% appearing once. The chain joins TRBV7-2 to TRBJ1-1; unclear D gene. The source of this sequence is a boy aged 2 to 10 in good health and CMV-seronegative. Sequencing was done on a sample of PBMCs. In DNA, the CDR3 is TGTGCCAGCAGCTTAGATCCGAGTCTTAACACTGAAGCTTTCTTT. It is translated as CASSLDPSLNTEAFF.